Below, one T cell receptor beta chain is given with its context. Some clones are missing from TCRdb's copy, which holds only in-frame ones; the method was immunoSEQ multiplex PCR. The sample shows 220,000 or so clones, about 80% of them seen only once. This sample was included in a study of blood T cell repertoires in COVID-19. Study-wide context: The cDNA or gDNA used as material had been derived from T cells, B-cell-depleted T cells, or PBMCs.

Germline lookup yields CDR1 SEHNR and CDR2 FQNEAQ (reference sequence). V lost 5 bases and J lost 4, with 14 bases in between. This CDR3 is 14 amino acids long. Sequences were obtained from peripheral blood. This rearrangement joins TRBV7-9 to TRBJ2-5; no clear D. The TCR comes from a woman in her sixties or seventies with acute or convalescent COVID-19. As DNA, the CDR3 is TGTGCCAGCAGCCCCCTCGTCTCTCGAGAGACCCAGTACTTC. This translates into CASSPLVSRETQYF.